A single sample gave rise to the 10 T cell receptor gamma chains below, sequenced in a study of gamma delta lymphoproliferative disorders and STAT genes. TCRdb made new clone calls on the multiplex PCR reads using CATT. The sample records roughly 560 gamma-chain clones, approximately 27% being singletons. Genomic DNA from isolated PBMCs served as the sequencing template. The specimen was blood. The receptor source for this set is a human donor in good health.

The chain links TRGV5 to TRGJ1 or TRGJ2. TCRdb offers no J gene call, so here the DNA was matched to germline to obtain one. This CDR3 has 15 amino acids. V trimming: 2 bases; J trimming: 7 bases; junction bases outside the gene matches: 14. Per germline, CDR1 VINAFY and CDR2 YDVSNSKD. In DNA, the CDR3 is TGTGCCACCTGGGACAAATCGGACGAATTATATAAGAAACTCTTT. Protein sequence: CATWDKSDELYKKLF.

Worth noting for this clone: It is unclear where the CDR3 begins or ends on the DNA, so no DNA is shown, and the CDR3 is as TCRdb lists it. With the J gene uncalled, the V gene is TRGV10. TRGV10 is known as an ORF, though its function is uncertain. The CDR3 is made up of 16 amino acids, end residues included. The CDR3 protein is CAAWDSRNSLAVEQHF.

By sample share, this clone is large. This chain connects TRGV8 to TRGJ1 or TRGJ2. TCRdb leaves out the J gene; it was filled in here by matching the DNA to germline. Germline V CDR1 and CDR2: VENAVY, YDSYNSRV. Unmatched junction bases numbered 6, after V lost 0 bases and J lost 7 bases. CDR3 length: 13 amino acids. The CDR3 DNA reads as TGTGCCACCTGGGATAGGTATCGCTATAAGAAACTCTTT. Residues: CATWDRYRYKKLF.

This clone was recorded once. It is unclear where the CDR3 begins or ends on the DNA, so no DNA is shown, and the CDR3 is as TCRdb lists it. The CDR3 reads CATWGWRLFIIRNSLAVEQHF. No J gene was called, and the V gene is TRGV4. Germline CDR1 reads EGSTGY; CDR2 reads YDSYTSSV. The CDR3 has 21 residues if both end residues are counted.

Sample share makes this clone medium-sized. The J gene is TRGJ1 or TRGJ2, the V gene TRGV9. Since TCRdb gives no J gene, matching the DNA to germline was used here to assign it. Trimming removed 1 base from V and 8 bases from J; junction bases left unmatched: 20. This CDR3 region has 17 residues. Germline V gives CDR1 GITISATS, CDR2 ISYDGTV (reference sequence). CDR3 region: CALWEVFVRRYPHKKLF. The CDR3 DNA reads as TGTGCCTTGTGGGAGGTTTTCGTCCGCCGTTATCCTCATAAGAAACTCTTT.

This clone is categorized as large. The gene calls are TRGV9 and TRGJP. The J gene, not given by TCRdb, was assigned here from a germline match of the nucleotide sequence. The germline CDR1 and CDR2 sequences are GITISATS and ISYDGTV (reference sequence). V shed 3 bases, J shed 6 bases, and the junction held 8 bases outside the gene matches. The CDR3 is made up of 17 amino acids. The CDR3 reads CALWESRVELGKKIKVF. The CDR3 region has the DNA TGTGCCTTGTGGGAGTCCCGCGTAGAGTTGGGCAAAAAAATCAAGGTATTT.

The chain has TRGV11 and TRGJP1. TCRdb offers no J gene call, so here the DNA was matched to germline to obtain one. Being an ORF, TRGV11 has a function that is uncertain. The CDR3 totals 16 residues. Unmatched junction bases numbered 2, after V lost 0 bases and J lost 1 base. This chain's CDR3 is CACWIRHCTTGWFKIF. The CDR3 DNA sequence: TGTGCCTGCTGGATTAGGCACTGTACCACTGGTTGGTTCAAGATATTT.

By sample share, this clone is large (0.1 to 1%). This CDR3 reads CATWDGPLRYYKKLF. CDR3 coding DNA: TGTGCCACCTGGGATGGGCCCCTCCGTTATTATAAGAAACTCTTT. This rearrangement joins TRGV4 to TRGJ1 or TRGJ2. Since TCRdb gives no J gene, matching the DNA to germline was used here to assign it. J lost 3 bases, V lost 0 bases, and 8 bases had no gene match. The CDR3 is 15 amino acids. CDR1 and CDR2 (germline): EGSTGY, YDSYTSSV.

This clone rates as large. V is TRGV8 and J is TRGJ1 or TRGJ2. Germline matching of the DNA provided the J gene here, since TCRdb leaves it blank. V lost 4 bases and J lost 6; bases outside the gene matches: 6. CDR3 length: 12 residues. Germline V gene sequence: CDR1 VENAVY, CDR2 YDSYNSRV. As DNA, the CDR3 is TGTGCCACCTGGGAACGTCCTTATAAGAAACTCTTT. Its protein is CATWERPYKKLF.

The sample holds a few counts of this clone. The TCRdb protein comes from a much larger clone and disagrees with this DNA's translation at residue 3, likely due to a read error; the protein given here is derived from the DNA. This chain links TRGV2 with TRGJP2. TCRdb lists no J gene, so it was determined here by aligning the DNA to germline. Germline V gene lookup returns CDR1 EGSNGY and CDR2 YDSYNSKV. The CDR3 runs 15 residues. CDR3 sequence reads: CAAWDGRQSDWIKTF. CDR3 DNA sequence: TGTGCCGCCTGGGACGGGCGGCAAAGTGATTGGATCAAGACGTTT.